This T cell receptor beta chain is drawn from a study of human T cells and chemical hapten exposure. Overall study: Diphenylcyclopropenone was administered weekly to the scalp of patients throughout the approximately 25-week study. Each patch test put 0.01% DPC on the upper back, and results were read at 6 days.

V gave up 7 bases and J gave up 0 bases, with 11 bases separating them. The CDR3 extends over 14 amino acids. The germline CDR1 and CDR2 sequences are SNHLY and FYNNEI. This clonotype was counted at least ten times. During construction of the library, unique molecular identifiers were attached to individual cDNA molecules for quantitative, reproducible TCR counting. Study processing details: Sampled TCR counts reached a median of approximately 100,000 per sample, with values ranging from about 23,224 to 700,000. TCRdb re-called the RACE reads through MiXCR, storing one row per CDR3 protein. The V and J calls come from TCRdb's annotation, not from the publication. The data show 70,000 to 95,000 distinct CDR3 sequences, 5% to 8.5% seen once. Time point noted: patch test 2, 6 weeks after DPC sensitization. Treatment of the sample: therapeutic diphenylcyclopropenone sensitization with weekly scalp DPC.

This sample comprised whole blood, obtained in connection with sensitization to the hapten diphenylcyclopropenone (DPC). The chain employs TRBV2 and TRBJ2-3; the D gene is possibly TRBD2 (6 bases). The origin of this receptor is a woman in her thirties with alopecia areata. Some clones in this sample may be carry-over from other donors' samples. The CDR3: CASILSGSTDTQYF. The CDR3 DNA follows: TGTGCCAGCATCCTTAGCGGCAGCACAGATACGCAGTATTTT.